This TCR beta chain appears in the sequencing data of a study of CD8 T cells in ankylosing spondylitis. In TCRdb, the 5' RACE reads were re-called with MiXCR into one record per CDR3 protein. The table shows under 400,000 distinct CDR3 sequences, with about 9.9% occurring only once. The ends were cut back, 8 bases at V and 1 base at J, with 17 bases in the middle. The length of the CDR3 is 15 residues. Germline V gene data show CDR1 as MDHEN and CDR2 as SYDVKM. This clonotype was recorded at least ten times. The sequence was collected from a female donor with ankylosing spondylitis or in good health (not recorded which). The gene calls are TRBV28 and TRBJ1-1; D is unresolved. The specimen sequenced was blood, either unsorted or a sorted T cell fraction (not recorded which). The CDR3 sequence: CASRTPRGANTEAFF. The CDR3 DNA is TGTGCCAGCCGAACACCCCGAGGAGCGAACACTGAAGCTTTCTTT. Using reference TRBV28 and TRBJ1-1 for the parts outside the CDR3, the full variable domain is DVKVTQSSRYLVKRTGEKVFLECVQDMDHENMFWYRQDPGLGLRLIYFSYDVKMKEKGDIPEGYSVSREKKERFSLILESASTNQTSMYLCASRTPRGANTEAFFGQGTRLTVV.